This T cell receptor (beta chain) stems from a study of beta chain features in type 1 diabetes (dated by TCRdb to the late 2010s). About the full investigation: Mean age, gender distribution, total cell number and subset yield did not differ between patients and healthy donors. A total of 90 million to 120 million sorted cells were examined across all samples, and a strong correlation was observed between cell number per subset and RNA yield. The study compared the TCRB repertoires of sorted circulating CD4+ T cell subsets in recently diagnosed type 1 diabetes patients with those in matched healthy donors. Regulatory and stem cell-like memory subsets were isolated from only 8 patients and roughly 8 healthy donors, whereas naive and central memory subsets came from all 28 donors.

General conclusions and limits of the study: Because cDNA was sequenced instead of genomic DNA, activated cells with high expression could be over-represented, although the groups did not differ in activation or CD3 levels. Because the HLA sub-analyses included only small numbers of individuals, any influence of HLA type on TCRB rearrangement was left unresolved. Type 1 diabetes patients showed a moderate but significant shortening of TCRB CDR3 length in all four CD4+ subsets. Naive, central memory and regulatory TCRB repertoires appeared to be more alike among patients than among healthy donors. Patients with type 1 diabetes made fewer insertions and deleted more nucleotides at VDJ recombination sites, implying thymic rearrangement abnormalities. PCR may preferentially amplify shorter templates, but because patient and control samples were amplified and corrected together, any resulting skew would affect both groups equally.

In regard to this clone: There is no known antigen for this receptor. Qualities for individual bases were not recorded, and no much larger clone is one base off.

The entire isolated RNA was reverse transcribed using the High Capacity cDNA Reverse Transcription Kit, and thus expressed TCRB transcripts were sequenced. Deep immunoSEQ sequencing was applied to naive, central memory and regulatory T cell samples, giving an average of roughly 3.5 million total reads per sample. After sorted cells were lysed in RLT buffer, RNA was extracted with DNase-treated RNeasy Micro or Mini kits, with the choice depending on cell number. Each cell subset was processed on its own to prevent cross-contamination, while patient and healthy donor samples were processed together. The immunoSEQ multiplex PCR was used to amplify TCRB sequences from cDNA, generating 87-bp fragments that spanned the CDR3 region. Sequencing of the amplicons was performed on the Illumina HiSeq platform. In the authors' own workflow: PCR bias was corrected computationally using synthetic template baselines, and reads within Hamming distance 2 were collapsed, with unmergeable singletons discarded. Reads were aligned to IMGT to assign V, D and J genes, CDR3 length, and insertions or deletions at six rearrangement sites. Clonotype counts were normalized to sorted cell number within each subset before computing true diversity and Gini coefficients with the tcR R package. The overlap coefficient, calculated on TCRB nucleotide sequences, was used to measure repertoire sharing. Out-of-frame TCRB sequences from naive cells were analyzed as a proxy for the pre-selection repertoire. TCRdb re-hosts the immuneACCESS table, in-frame sequences only. Its copies lack some clones; in the studies checked, an unresolved V gene accounts for under half of them, and the cause for the rest is not known. D and trimming were read from the DNA, whereas the V and J calls and clone size are those reported in that table. For this sample the table gives a few hundred thousand clones, of which just over 20% were detected only once. The biggest ten clones account for about 0.027% of the sample.

Each donor gave one peripheral blood draw, averaging approximately 120 mL, which was collected into heparinised tubes. A BD FACSAria II was used to sort naive, central memory, regulatory and stem cell-like memory CD4+ T cells with a panel that included CD45RO, CCR7, CD25, CD127, CD95 and CD27. All sorted populations exceeded 95% purity. PBMCs were isolated immediately by Lymphoprep density gradient centrifugation and stained directly without culture. To minimize batch effects, samples were stained and sorted in pairs, one healthy donor with one patient per experiment. From the germline V gene, CDR1 is MDHEN and CDR2 is SYDVKM. The CDR3 starts with the cysteine, ends with the phenylalanine, and has 18 residues. Only the CDR3 DNA is retained, 54 bases long and in frame from the first base. The germline V and J ends show losses of 7 bases and 2 bases respectively, and no gene match explains 14 bases of the junction.

The origin of this receptor is a woman aged 40-49 years with type 1 diabetes. Sequencing was performed on naive CD4+ T cells from blood. Taken with the paper, the label for cell subset or site translates to: true naive CD4+ T cells. The sequence links TRBV28 to TRBJ1-1, with TRBD1 identical over 12 junction bases. The DNA sequence is as follows: TGTGCCAGCACGGACGTGCAGGGGACAGGGGGCATCAACACTGAAGCTTTCTTT. It translates as CASTDVQGTGGINTEAFF.